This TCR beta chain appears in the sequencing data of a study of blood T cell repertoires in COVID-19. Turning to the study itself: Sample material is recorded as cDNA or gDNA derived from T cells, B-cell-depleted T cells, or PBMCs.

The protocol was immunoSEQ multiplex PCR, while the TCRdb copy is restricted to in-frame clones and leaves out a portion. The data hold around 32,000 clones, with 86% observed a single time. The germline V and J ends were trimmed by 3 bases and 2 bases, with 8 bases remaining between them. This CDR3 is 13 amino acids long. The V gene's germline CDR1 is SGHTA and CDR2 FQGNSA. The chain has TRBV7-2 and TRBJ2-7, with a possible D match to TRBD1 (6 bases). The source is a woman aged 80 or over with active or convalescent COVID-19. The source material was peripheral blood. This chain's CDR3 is CASSFGTPYEQYF. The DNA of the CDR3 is TGTGCCAGCAGCTTCGGGACACCCTACGAGCAGTACTTC.